Below, one TCR beta chain is given with its context. Losses at the gene ends were 9 bases for V and 6 bases for J; bases not matched to a gene: 16. Germline V gene data show CDR1 as SNHLY and CDR2 as FYNNEI. The CDR3 is made up of 15 amino acids. Original processing methods: Reference gene primer amplification gave nucleated cell count estimates. Assay used: immunoSEQ multiplex PCR; TCRdb lists only in-frame clones, some missing. V and J calls and clone size come straight from that table; D and trimming were deduced from the DNA. The sample consists of tens of thousands of clones, around 88% of them appearing once. This entry belongs to a study of blood T cell repertoires in COVID-19. The wider study: Collection of acute and convalescent COVID-19 samples took place in the United States, Italy and Spain. The analysed material was cDNA or gDNA that came from T cells, B-cell-depleted T cells, or PBMCs.

Input material: peripheral blood. This TCR was recovered from a human donor with active COVID-19. The donor label of this sample is uncertain. This chain uses TRBV2 with TRBJ2-7; 8 bases match TRBD1. CDR3 sequence (DNA): TGTGCCAGTTTACGTACCGGGACAGGTGGAGTCGAGCAGTACTTC. The encoded protein is CASLRTGTGGVEQYF.